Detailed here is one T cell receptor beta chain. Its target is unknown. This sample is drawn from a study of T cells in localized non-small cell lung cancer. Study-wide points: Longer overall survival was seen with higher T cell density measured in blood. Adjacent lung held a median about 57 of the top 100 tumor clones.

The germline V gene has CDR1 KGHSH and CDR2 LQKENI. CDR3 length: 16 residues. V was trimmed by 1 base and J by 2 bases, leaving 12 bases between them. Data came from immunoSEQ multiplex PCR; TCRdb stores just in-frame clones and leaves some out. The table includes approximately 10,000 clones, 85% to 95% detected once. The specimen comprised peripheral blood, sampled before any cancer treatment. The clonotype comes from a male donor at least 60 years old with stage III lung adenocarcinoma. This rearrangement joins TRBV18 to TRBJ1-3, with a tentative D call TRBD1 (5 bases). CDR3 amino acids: CASSPLEGSTGNTIYF. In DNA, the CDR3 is TGTGCCAGCTCACCACTCGAGGGGAGCACTGGAAACACCATATATTTT.